The TCR beta chain under discussion was sequenced for a study of T cell responses to AZD1222 COVID-19 vaccine. Study-level results: Donors were mostly white British, more females; clonal diversity possibly underestimated. Of spike-specific TCRs, nearly half reportedly target regions left unmutated in variants. At baseline, seropositivity was found in only six or seven AZD1222 recipients. Compared with day 0, the breadth and depth of the Spike-specific TCR repertoire rose significantly after two doses of AZD1222.

Profiled with immunoSEQ multiplex PCR; TCRdb holds only in-frame clones, not every one. The profile shows 90,000 to 150,000 clones, approximately 85% of them singletons. Notes on this clone: Its matching antigen is unknown.

This CDR3 has 18 amino acids. The germline CDR1 and CDR2 sequences are SGHAT and FQNNGV. Trimming cost V 3 bases and J 8 bases; bases outside gene matches: 17. This chain uses TRBV11-2 with TRBJ1-4; TRBD1 matches 8 bases. The specimen was peripheral blood, collected on day 0 of AZD1222 vaccination. The receptor was derived from an adult in good health. The CDR3 coding sequence is TGTGCCAGCAGCTTTCGGAAACAGGGGGTTTCGGAAAAGGAAAAACTGTTTTTT. It specifies CASSFRKQGVSEKEKLFF.